The subject of this entry is one T cell receptor (beta chain). These data belong to a study of blood T cell repertoires in COVID-19. Study information: T cells, B-cell-depleted T cells, or PBMCs provided the cDNA or gDNA that served as material.

In the study's own analysis: Using reference gene primer amplification, nucleated cell counts were estimated. The method was immunoSEQ multiplex PCR; TCRdb's version includes in-frame clones alone and lacks a portion of them. V, J and clone size were drawn from that table, and D and trimming were deduced from the DNA. The table has approximately 30,000 clones, over 90% seen once; the top ten hold about 5.5%. The sample taken for sequencing was peripheral blood. This TCR came from a human donor in a cohort sampled during active COVID-19.

The CDR3 DNA sequence: TGTGCCAGCAGCCCCCCAGAGGGTTCCTACGAGCAGTACTTC. It yields the protein CASSPPEGSYEQYF. The rearrangement joins TRBV5-6 to TRBJ2-7; TRBD2 is a possible D gene (5 bases). Germline V gene data show CDR1 as SGHDT and CDR2 as YYEEEE. The CDR3 loop spans 14 amino acids. The V and J ends lost 4 bases and 1 base respectively, with 12 bases between them.